This paragraph covers one T cell receptor (beta chain) sequence. This entry is derived from a study of T-cell reconstitution after alpha-beta-depleted transplantation in children. Preparation of the TCRbeta library was carried out with unique molecular identifiers. Using its own MiXCR run on the PCR reads, TCRdb lists one record per CDR3 protein. The data contain hundreds of thousands of distinct CDR3 sequences, roughly a tenth of them singletons. Germline loops: CDR1 SGHVS, CDR2 FNYEAQ. Trimming removed 4 bases at V and 3 bases at J, with 12 bases between. The CDR3 runs 14 residues. This receptor was taken from a boy less than two years old with acute myeloid leukemia, due to receive a stem cell transplant. Sequencing used PBMCs, obtained before TCRalphabeta/CD19-depleted stem cell transplant. The chain carries TRBV7-6 and TRBJ2-5, with D unresolved. The CDR3: CASSSLYAEETQYF. In nucleotides, the CDR3 is TGTGCCAGCAGCTCCCTGTACGCGGAAGAGACCCAGTACTTC. The full variable domain, completed using reference TRBV7-6 and TRBJ2-5, is GAGVSQSPRYKVTKRGQDVALRCDPISGHVSLYWYRQALGQGPEFLTYFNYEAQQDKSGLPNDRFSAERPEGSISTLTIQRTEQRDSAMYRCASSSLYAEETQYFGPGTRLLVL.